This TCR beta chain was profiled in a study of shared clonotypes between healthy human individuals. General study results and limits: Rarefaction curves obtained for sorted subsets showed sequencing incomplete despite large depth.

For this clone: No antigen is known for it.

Germline values: CDR1 SGHAT, CDR2 FQNNGV. V shed 4 bases and J 1 base; nucleotides not matched to a gene: 6. The CDR3 extends over 16 amino acids. Nashville, Tennessee was home to all donors, who were Caucasian adults. Both subsets, CD45RA+ naive and CD45RA-negative memory, were split from the CD4+ cells. Sequenced by immunoSEQ multiplex PCR; TCRdb stores in-frame clones only, minus some. The sample has about 520,000 clones, roughly 95% seen once. The sequenced sample consisted of naive CD4+ T cells sorted from blood. Subset: CD45RA+ positively selected. This receptor was taken from a woman in her 30s in good health. V gene TRBV11-2 combines with J gene TRBJ2-7; 11 bases align to TRBD2. DNA for the CDR3: TGTGCCAGCAGCTCACTAGCGGGAGAAAGGTCCTACGAGCAGTACTTC. Translating it yields CASSSLAGERSYEQYF.